This T cell receptor (beta chain) originates from a study of cytomegalovirus exposure and HLA in healthy donors. About this clone: Its target is not known.

Both 60 Vbeta primers and 13 Jbeta primers went into the PCR. The table came from immunoSEQ multiplex PCR; TCRdb's copy has only in-frame clones and leaves some out. Among about 160,000 clones listed, less than 90% were seen once. The germline V and J ends were trimmed by 8 bases and 4 bases, with 14 bases remaining between them. The germline V gene has CDR1 SNHLY and CDR2 FYNNEI. The CDR3 consists of 13 residues. Study outcomes and limitations: Researchers catalogued roughly 150 TCR beta chains as cytomegalovirus-associated.

The clonotype comes from a man aged 50-59 years in good health and CMV-seropositive. The rearrangement uses TRBV2 and TRBJ1-2; the D is unclear. What was sequenced was PBMCs. The CDR3: CASQQREIYGYTF. The DNA of the CDR3 is TGTGCCAGCCAACAGAGGGAGATCTATGGCTACACCTTC. The variable domain in full, with the rest retrieved from reference TRBV2 and TRBJ1-2, is EPEVTQTPSHQVTQMGQEVILRCVPISNHLYFYWYRQILGQKVEFLVSFYNNEISEKSEIFDDQFSVERPDGSNFTLKIRSTKLEDSAMYFCASQQREIYGYTFGSGTRLTVV.